Listed here is a single T cell receptor (beta chain). What it binds is not known. Data came from immunoSEQ multiplex PCR; TCRdb stores just in-frame clones and leaves some out. Seen here are about 100,000 clones, about 89% observed once, and the top ten hold over 4%. The sample originates from a study of T cell responses to AZD1222 COVID-19 vaccine. Whole-study findings and limits: None of the repertoires were sampled until the peak T cell response had passed.

Sequencing was performed on peripheral blood, taken on day 0 of MenACWY control vaccination. This receptor was obtained from an adult in good health.

In DNA, the CDR3 is TGTGCCAGCAGTTCAGGGGATTCTCACACCGGGGAGCTGTTTTTT. It translates to CASSSGDSHTGELFF. This sequence joins TRBV6-5 and TRBJ2-2; D may be TRBD1 (6 bases). Germline lookup yields CDR1 MNHEY and CDR2 SVGAGI. This CDR3 contains 15 residues. Deletions cut 4 bases from V and 3 bases from J, with 12 bases between.